These 10 T cell receptor beta chains originate from one sample sequenced in a study of shared clonotypes between healthy human individuals. Sequencing was performed with immunoSEQ multiplex PCR; in TCRdb, only in-frame clones are kept and a portion is missing. Of under 1 million clones in the sample, approximately 92% were seen once. Cells designated naive CD8 were CD45RO-negative and were positively selected for CCR7, with terminally differentiated effector memory CD45RA+ cells excluded. The sample consisted of naive CD8+ T cells sorted from blood. The receptors here all came from a man aged 30 to 39 in good health.

The rearrangement links TRBV27 to TRBJ2-1; 13 bases line up with TRBD2. Germline CDR1 reads MNHEY; CDR2 reads SMNVEV (reference sequence). V dropped 8 bases and J dropped 15; count of bases not matched to a gene: 13. The CDR3 spans 14 residues. In DNA, the CDR3 is TGTGCCAGCGGACCCGGGACTAGCGGGACCGGGGTGTTCTTC. This encodes CASGPGTSGTGVFF.

V gene TRBV6-1 combines with J gene TRBJ1-5, with D possibly being TRBD1 (6 bases). The germline V and J ends were trimmed by 5 bases and 5 bases, with 16 bases remaining between them. Germline CDR1 and CDR2: MNHNS and SASEGT. The CDR3 consists of 15 residues. The chain's CDR3 is CASSRRDKAYQPQHF. In DNA, the CDR3 is TGTGCCAGCAGTCGCCGGGACAAGGCTTATCAGCCCCAGCATTTT.

The chain employs TRBV30 and TRBJ2-7; D is perhaps TRBD2 (6 bases). V shed 8 bases and J shed 6 bases, with 20 bases lying between them. The CDR3 has 13 amino acids. Germline V gene lookup returns CDR1 GTSNPN and CDR2 SVGIG (reference sequence). As DNA, the CDR3 is TGTGCCGGGTCAGTGATAGCGGCGTCCGAGCAGTACTTC. This translates into CAGSVIAASEQYF. Using reference TRBV30 and TRBJ2-7 for the parts outside the CDR3, the full variable domain is SQTIHQWPATLVQPVGSPLSLECTVEGTSNPNLYWYRQAAGRGLQLLFYSVGIGQISSEVPQNLSASRPQDRQFILSSKKLLLSDSGFYLCAGSVIAASEQYFGPGTRLTVT.

The chain recombines TRBV28 with TRBJ2-1; D may be TRBD2 (6 bases). Germline V lookup: CDR1 MDHEN, CDR2 SYDVKM. V lost 4 bases and J lost 3, with 16 bases in between. The CDR3 contains 16 residues. The CDR3 bases are TGTGCCAGCAGTTCCCTGCGAGCGGGTTTCTACAATGAGCAGTTCTTC. The encoded protein is CASSSLRAGFYNEQFF.

This rearrangement joins TRBV9 to TRBJ2-5; D gene uncertain. V lost 0 bases, J lost 2 bases, and 14 bases lay in between. Germline V gene data show CDR1 as SGDLS and CDR2 as YYNGEE. The CDR3 sequence is 16 residues long. The CDR3 DNA is TGTGCCAGCAGCGTAGGGTTGCGGTCGGATCAAGAGACCCAGTACTTC. It specifies CASSVGLRSDQETQYF.

The chain combines TRBV10-1 with TRBJ2-7, with D perhaps matching TRBD1 (6 bases). V was clipped by 4 bases and J by 4 bases, with 14 bases between them. Per the germline V gene, CDR1 is WNHNN and CDR2 is SYGVQD (reference sequence). The CDR3 has 14 amino acids. CDR3 loop: CASSAGRGPYEQYF. CDR3 bases: TGCGCCAGCAGTGCGGGCAGGGGTCCGTACGAGCAGTACTTC.

The rearrangement uses TRBV6-5 and TRBJ1-1, with D perhaps matching TRBD1 (5 bases). CDR1 and CDR2 (germline): MNHEY, SVGAGI. Trimming shortened V by 0 bases and J by 6 bases, and 11 bases separated the two germline ends. This CDR3 comprises 14 residues. CDR3 coding DNA: TGTGCCAGCAGTTACTCCCAGGGAAGCGCTGAAGCTTTCTTT. It translates to CASSYSQGSAEAFF.

The chain couples TRBV29-1 to TRBJ2-2; D gene unclear. Deletions cut 1 base from V and 7 bases from J, with 10 bases between. The CDR3 is 13 amino acids. In germline, CDR1 is SQVTM, CDR2 ANQGSEA. The CDR3 loop reads CSVEGGYFGELFF. The CDR3 nucleotides read TGCAGCGTTGAAGGGGGTTATTTCGGGGAGCTGTTTTTT.

This clone has just one count. The V gene is TRBV30, the J gene TRBJ1-4; 11 nucleotides align to TRBD1. Germline trimming cut 1 base from V and 8 bases from J; bases unmatched to any gene: 3. The CDR3 covers 14 residues. Per the germline V gene, CDR1 is GTSNPN and CDR2 is SVGIG (reference sequence). CDR3 DNA: TGTGCCTGGAGTGCTGGACAGGGGGCGGAAAAACTGTTTTTT. It codes for CAWSAGQGAEKLFF.

The V and J genes are TRBV9 and TRBJ2-1; D perhaps matches TRBD1 (5 bases). Per the germline V gene, CDR1 is SGDLS and CDR2 is YYNGEE. Trimming removed 4 bases at V and 3 bases at J, with 14 bases between. The CDR3 has 15 residues. This CDR3 is CASSLGQRYYNEQFF. In DNA form, the CDR3 reads TGTGCCAGCAGCCTGGGGCAGAGGTACTACAATGAGCAGTTCTTC.